This T cell receptor (beta chain) was sequenced during a study of a mutant IDH1 vaccine in newly diagnosed glioma (dated by TCRdb to the early 2020s). Turning to the overall study: Patients were given eight vaccinations, in weeks 1, 3, 5, 7, 11, 15, 19 and 23, which matched visits V03 through V10. Of the 32 patients who were treated, about 60% were male and about 40% were female, and the mean age was approximately 40 years. Longitudinal TCRB deep sequencing was performed for some 25 treated patients wherever samples were available for exploratory analyses. Vaccination started 4-6 weeks after radiotherapy alone, or was given together with temozolomide cycles in the groups whose treatment included chemotherapy. Before enrollment, most patients had been given radiochemotherapy with temozolomide as standard therapy, while the rest had received either radiotherapy alone or temozolomide alone. Peripheral blood samples were drawn at six visits, namely V03 (baseline), V05, V07, V10, V12 and V13. General study outcomes and caveats: Selection of PBMC samples for TCRB deep sequencing was based on availability. Immune responses induced by the vaccine were seen in approximately 93% of patients across multiple MHC alleles. According to the authors, sample limitations meant that analyses of patient blood samples could not be reproduced. No apparent relationship was observed between pseudoprogression and alterations in the top peripheral T cell clonotypes detected by TCRB sequencing.

Library generation was performed with the immunoSEQ multiplex PCR assay. Following the manufacturer's protocol, the hsTCRB Kit was used to amplify rearranged TCR beta chain sequences. An Illumina MiSeq was used to sequence the TCRB libraries. Under the source paper's analysis protocol: The proprietary platform of the kit vendor was used for demultiplexing, trimming and gene mapping. The immuneACCESS repertoire file appears here via TCRdb, limited to in-frame rearrangements. These files lack a portion of the clones; in checked studies, under half of the deficit traces to unresolved V genes, and the cause of the others is not known. The V and J calls and the clone size are those of that table, but D and trimming were determined from the DNA. The sample includes about 86,000 clones, with 65% to 90% observed a single time. Together, the top ten hold under 2.5% of the sample. The germline V gene (reference sequence) supplies CDR1 MNHEY and CDR2 SMNVEV. The CDR3 numbers 14 residues from cysteine through phenylalanine. Of all the DNA, just the CDR3 is kept, 42 bases in frame from base 1.

A note on this clone: No cognate antigen has been identified for it. No quality values exist for individual bases; no much larger clone is one base distant.

The time point label here, explained by the study, means: week 23, last vaccination. Each vaccine dose, consisting of 300 ug of a 20-mer mutant IDH1 peptide in Montanide, was administered subcutaneously with topical imiquimod. Donors had newly diagnosed WHO grade 3 or 4 IDH1-mutant astrocytomas with loss of nuclear ATRX. The samples were drawn from NOA16, a multicentre, single-arm, open-label phase I trial in Germany that tested a mutant IDH1 peptide vaccine in humans for the first time. Genomic DNA for TCRB sequencing was extracted from EDTA blood using the DNeasy Blood and Tissue Kit. The rearranged chain carries TRBV27 and TRBJ1-3; tentative D gene TRBD1, with 5 bases matching. Sequences were derived from PBMCs, sampled from a glioma patient whose treatment included an IDH1 peptide vaccine. The receptor was derived from a man aged 25-45 years with glioma. Some clones in this sample may be carry-over from other donors' samples. In nucleotides, the sequence is TGTCCCTACCGGGGACTCAATCCTGGAAACACCATATATTTT. Its protein reads: CPYRGLNPGNTIYF.